Here is one TCR beta chain with its context. What it recognizes is unknown. The CDR3 is made up of 13 amino acids. Germline V CDR1 and CDR2: MNHEY, SMNVEV (reference sequence). V dropped 5 bases and J dropped 5 bases, with 9 bases sitting between them. This entry belongs to a study of shared clonotypes between healthy human individuals. Study results and caveats: Naive CD4 clonotype sharing across a few donors was 4.5% to 6%. A generally larger estimated richness was seen in naive subsets than in memory subsets. A reduction in generation probabilities was seen for non-shared clonotypes relative to those shared by all four donors.

Data came from immunoSEQ multiplex PCR; TCRdb stores just in-frame clones and leaves some out. The sample yields 450,000 to 700,000 clones, roughly 95% seen once. Terminally differentiated effector memory CD45RA+ cells were excluded by CCR7 positive selection of CD45RO-negative cells. The study drew its donors from healthy HIV-negative adults without recent acute infections or vaccinations. The TCR sequence derives from a woman aged 25 to 45 in good health. This chain uses TRBV27 with TRBJ2-2; perhaps TRBD2 as D (6 bases). The sample comprised naive CD8+ T cells sorted from blood. CDR3 region: CASSIRGTGELFF. DNA of the CDR3: TGTGCCAGCAGTATCCGGGGGACCGGGGAGCTGTTTTTT.